Presented here are 2 T cell receptor beta chains from one specimen sequenced in a study of early T cells in non-severe SARS-CoV-2 infection. TCRdb reanalysed the 5' RACE reads using MiXCR and keeps one entry per CDR3 protein. The sample includes roughly 90,000 distinct CDR3 sequences, 14% to 15% of them seen just once. Sequenced material: whole blood. These receptors were obtained from an adult who was a healthcare worker with PCR-confirmed SARS-CoV-2 infection or an uninfected control (not recorded which).

The chain links TRBV6-5 to TRBJ1-1, with TRBD1 matching over 7 bases. J was trimmed by 1 base and V by 4 bases; bases with no gene match: 6. The CDR3 runs to 15 residues. From germline, CDR1 is MNHEY and CDR2 SVGAGI. The CDR3 here is CASSSYRGSNTEAFF. The CDR3 nucleotides are TGTGCCAGCAGTTCCTACAGGGGCTCGAACACTGAAGCTTTCTTT.

There are a few counts of this clonotype. This rearrangement joins TRBV3-1 to TRBJ2-1; possibly TRBD2 for D (7 bases). CDR1 and CDR2 (germline): LGHDT, YNNKEL (reference sequence). This CDR3 has 21 residues. Trimming shortened V by 0 bases and J by 5 bases, and 29 bases separated the two germline ends. The CDR3 region is CASSQDLGGPRPNLRNNEQFF. The CDR3 DNA follows: TGTGCCAGCAGCCAAGATCTCGGGGGGCCAAGACCCAACCTAAGAAACAATGAGCAGTTCTTC.